The T cell receptor beta chain described here comes from a study of T cells after posttransplantation cyclophosphamide. With respect to this clone: Its antigen is unidentified.

Whole-study findings and limits: After PTCy, TRB diversity resembled that of CNI/methotrexate controls. Blood and skin or GI T cell repertoires showed limited TRB overlap.

Peripheral blood was collected from the related graft donor on the marrow donation day. The V gene's germline CDR1 is MNHNY and CDR2 SVGAGI (reference sequence). This CDR3 has 15 amino acids. Unmatched junction bases numbered 7, after V lost 2 bases and J lost 7 bases. The method was immunoSEQ multiplex PCR; TCRdb's version includes in-frame clones alone and lacks a portion of them. Of approximately 50,000 clones in the sample, roughly 94% were seen once. Sequencing was carried out using PBMCs. This chain links TRBV6-6 with TRBJ1-2, with 10 bases identical to TRBD1. The TCR originated in a woman under 40 in good health and a related stem cell transplant donor. The DNA of the CDR3 is TGTGCCAGCAGTTACGTCGGGACAGGGGAGGGTGGCTACACCTTC. The encoded protein is CASSYVGTGEGGYTF.